The present T cell receptor beta chain was sequenced within a study of blood T cell repertoires in COVID-19. Study context: Both acute and convalescent COVID-19 samples were obtained from the United States, Italy and Spain. T cells, B-cell-depleted T cells, or PBMCs supplied cDNA or gDNA.

Trimming took 1 base from V and 4 from J; bases not matched to a gene: 6. The CDR3 extends over 15 amino acids. Germline assignment: CDR1 SNHLY and CDR2 FYNNEI. In the authors' methods: Cell counts per sample came from amplifying reference gene primers. Sequencing was performed with immunoSEQ multiplex PCR; in TCRdb, only in-frame clones are kept and a portion is missing. Clone size and the V and J calls come from that table; the DNA yielded D and trimming. Altogether about 240,000 clones are present, roughly 86% being singletons, with the ten largest covering less than 4.5%. The sample comprised peripheral blood. This receptor was taken from a middle-aged man with acute or convalescent COVID-19. The chain links TRBV2 to TRBJ2-7; 8 bases fit TRBD2. CDR3 bases: TGTGCCAGCAGTGAAGTGGTAGCGGGACGGTACGAGCAGTACTTC. It encodes CASSEVVAGRYEQYF.